Described below is a single T cell receptor (beta chain) sequence and its context. Its specific antigen is unknown. Base qualities are not recorded, but no much larger clone differs from it by a single base. The entry originates in a study of Tregs in tolerant kidney transplant recipients (dated by TCRdb to about 2019). With regard to the full study: TCRbeta sequencing was used in the study to identify donor-specific regulatory T cells before combined kidney and bone marrow transplantation, and the identified cells were then tracked after transplant. TCRbeta repertoire sequencing was used in 3 healthy controls to compare several methods for expanding Tregs specific for an allogeneic donor. Study-level results and caveats: The study was limited by small patient numbers, and the findings need validation in larger populations and under other immunosuppression protocols. Biological reproducibility was not directly assessed, although technical replication error appeared to be minimal. Expanding Tregs with activated donor B cells appeared to identify the most biologically relevant and donor-specific TCRbeta repertoire.

For TCRbeta CDR3 sequencing, genomic DNA from the sorted cells was extracted using the QIAGEN DNeasy Blood and Tissue Kit. High-throughput TCRbeta CDR3 sequencing, which included PCR amplification with bias correction and internal controls, was done commercially through immunoSEQ. The study's own analysis went as follows. Unique productive TCRbeta sequences were defined by CDR3 nucleotide sequence where primers matched, otherwise by CDR3 amino acid sequence with Vbeta and Jbeta genes. Sorting error was corrected by removing sequences shared between sorted populations at a frequency ratio of 2:1 or less, and the remaining shared sequences were assigned to the higher population. Donor-reactive sequences were defined as at least 5-fold expanded in CFSE-low cells versus unstimulated cells, with frequency of at least 0.01% in CFSE-low cells. Jensen-Shannon divergence, calculated on the top 100 TCRbeta sequences ranked by frequency, was used to quantify repertoire divergence. When a sample had multiple sequencing runs, each run was corrected for sorting error separately and the runs were then pooled. TCRdb mirrors the immuneACCESS table, restricted to in-frame sequences. Some clones are absent from its copies; in checked studies, under half trace to an unresolved V gene, and the reason for the others is unknown. D and trimming were read from the DNA, whereas the V and J calls and clone size are those reported in that table. This sample has some 88,000 clones in its table, and just over 90% of those were observed once. The ten top clones hold approximately 4.8% of the sample.

Thawed PBMCs were FACS-sorted into unstimulated Tregs (CD4+CD25+CD127-), CD4+ non-Tregs (CD4+CD25-), CD4 cells and CD8 cells. Blood from healthy controls was obtained either as purchased buffy coats or from healthy volunteers. Healthy control blood was processed to PBMCs by Ficoll density gradient and cryopreserved, and patient PBMCs were collected before and after transplant. Material for sequencing was CD8+ T cells from blood. The receptor was derived from a human donor in good health.

The CDR3 sequence is CASAVGADQPQHF. The nucleotide sequence is given as TGTGCCAGTGCCGTCGGGGCTGATCAGCCCCAGCATTTT. The chain was built from TRBV19 and TRBJ1-5, with a weak D call of TRBD1 (5 bases match). CDR1 LNHDA and CDR2 SQIVND were looked up in the germline V gene (reference sequence). Deletion took 8 bases off V and 5 bases off J, with a span of 13 bases between the germline ends. The CDR3 numbers 13 residues from cysteine through phenylalanine. Left in the record is the CDR3 DNA by itself, 39 bases read in frame from the first base.